The 10 T cell receptor beta chains given below trace back to one sample, sequenced in a study of control samples from healthy donors and cancer patients. The method was immunoSEQ multiplex PCR; TCRdb's version includes in-frame clones alone and lacks a portion of them. The table includes 100,000 to 150,000 clones, 80% to 95% detected once. The sequencing sample was made of blood. The receptors here all came from a man aged 18 to 29 in good health.

The V and J genes are TRBV18 and TRBJ1-2; D is unclear. The CDR3 is made up of 15 amino acids. With 3 bases removed from V and 4 bases from J, the gap between germline ends came to 15 bases. CDR1 is KGHSH, CDR2 LQKENI, per germline. CDR3 residues: CASSPGSTDLYGYTF. The CDR3 DNA is TGTGCCAGCTCACCGGGGTCGACGGATCTCTATGGCTACACCTTC.

The rearrangement links TRBV28 to TRBJ2-1; D is unclear. V lost 6 bases and J lost 4, with 16 bases in between. This CDR3 spans 15 amino acids. Germline assignment: CDR1 MDHEN and CDR2 SYDVKM. The CDR3 coding sequence is TGTGCCAGCAGCCCACCCCGAAGTAGGTACAATGAGCAGTTCTTC. Protein: CASSPPRSRYNEQFF.

V is TRBV11-2 and J is TRBJ1-1, with a weak D call TRBD1 (5 bases). The CDR3 runs 14 residues. Germline CDR1 is SGHAT and CDR2 is FQNNGV. Trimming took 4 bases from V and 3 from J, leaving 12 bases between them. The CDR3 DNA is TGTGCCAGCAGCTCGGGGGGGGAGGACACTGAAGCTTTCTTT. Translation: CASSSGGEDTEAFF.

The V and J genes are TRBV10-3 and TRBJ2-7; 8 positions agree with TRBD1. V lost 6 bases to trimming and J lost 6 bases; unmatched junction nucleotides: 7. Germline lookup yields CDR1 ENHRY and CDR2 SYGVKD. The CDR3 runs 13 residues. CDR3 nucleotides: TGTGCCATCAGGGACAGGGTGAGGGGCGAGCAGTACTTC. Amino acids: CAIRDRVRGEQYF.

This clone has a count of ten or more. This chain links TRBV4-2 with TRBJ1-5, with D possibly TRBD1 on 5 matching bases. The CDR3 is 15 residues long. V was pared by 1 base and J by 1 base, with 8 bases between. The germline CDR1 and CDR2 sequences are LGHNA and YNFKEQ. The CDR3 nucleotides read TGTGCCAGCAGCCAAGGGGGGATGAGCAATCAGCCCCAGCATTTT. Protein product: CASSQGGMSNQPQHF.

J is TRBJ1-5 and V is TRBV29-1; D possibly corresponds to TRBD1 (6 bases). The CDR3 is made up of 13 amino acids. Germline CDR1 SQVTM, CDR2 ANQGSEA. The germline V and J ends were trimmed by 6 bases and 11 bases, with 20 bases remaining between them. This chain's CDR3 is CSVEGLEGGTQHF. CDR3 nucleotides: TGCAGCGTGGAGGGCCTCGAGGGGGGGACCCAGCATTTT.

Details on this clone: One end of the junction is discordant with germline, which a read error may explain. The J gene is TRBJ1-1, the V gene TRBV18; 11 bases line up with TRBD1. CDR1 is KGHSH, CDR2 LQKENI, per germline. The CDR3 has 16 residues. CDR3 in amino acids: CASSPSVAWTGGLDLF. DNA of the CDR3: TGTGCCAGCTCACCATCCGTTGCGTGGACAGGGGGCTTAGATCTCTTT.

The chain carries TRBV5-4 and TRBJ2-5, with D possibly TRBD2 on 6 matching bases. Trimming cost V 0 bases and J 5 bases, with 11 bases left between them. Germline V gene data show CDR1 as SGHNT and CDR2 as YYREEE (reference sequence). This CDR3 has 14 amino acids. The CDR3: CASSLAGEEETQYF. CDR3 coding DNA: TGTGCCAGCAGCTTGGCCGGGGAGGAGGAGACCCAGTACTTC.

The chain couples TRBV2 to TRBJ2-3, with 7 bases aligning to TRBD1. The V segment lost 6 bases and the J segment 4 bases; nucleotides outside the gene matches: 4. Germline V lookup: CDR1 SNHLY, CDR2 FYNNEI. This CDR3 contains 13 residues. CDR3 region: CASRDRFSDTQYF. Here the CDR3 DNA reads TGTGCCAGCAGGGACAGGTTCTCAGATACGCAGTATTTT.

The genes are TRBV19 and TRBJ1-5; the D gene is possibly TRBD1 (5 bases). This CDR3 spans 13 amino acids. V was pared by 8 bases and J by 3 bases, with 11 bases between. The V gene's germline CDR1 is LNHDA and CDR2 SQIVND (reference sequence). CDR3 residues: CASGGRVNQPQHF. CDR3 nucleotide sequence: TGTGCCAGTGGAGGCAGGGTCAATCAGCCCCAGCATTTT.